What follows are 3 T cell receptor beta chains derived from one specimen sequenced in a study of sequential checkpoint blockade in melanoma. Using immunoSEQ multiplex PCR, the repertoire was profiled, and TCRdb retains in-frame clones only, with some absent. This sample has 18,000 or so clones, with over 55% found just once. Described treatment: randomized to nivolumab then ipilimumab (arm A) or the reverse (arm B). The sequencing here drew on CD8+ T cells sorted from blood (inferred from file names), taken from a patient given nivolumab and ipilimumab in sequence. These receptors were obtained from a human donor with melanoma.

The V and J genes are TRBV29-1 and TRBJ1-1; D not certain. This CDR3 spans 12 amino acids. Germline loops: CDR1 SQVTM, CDR2 ANQGSEA. Trimming left V 7 bases short and J 2 bases short, with 11 bases between. CDR3 loop: CSATEGNTEAFF. CDR3 in DNA: TGCAGCGCAACCGAGGGTAACACTGAAGCTTTCTTT. Based on the CDR3 plus reference TRBV29-1 and TRBJ1-1, the full variable domain is SAVISQKPSRDICQRGTSLTIQCQVDSQVTMMFWYRQQPGQSLTLIATANQGSEATYESGFVIDKFPISRPNLTFSTLTVSNMSPEDSSIYLCSATEGNTEAFFGQGTRLTVV.

Sample share makes this clone medium-sized (0.01 to 0.1%). The rearrangement uses TRBV15 and TRBJ1-4, with 7 bases lining up with TRBD1. CDR3 length: 16 residues. Germline CDR1 LNHNV, CDR2 YYDKDF (reference sequence). J lost 4 bases, V lost 3 bases, and 8 bases had no gene match. The CDR3 spells CATSRGDSDLNEKLFF. The DNA of the CDR3 is TGTGCCACCAGCAGGGGGGACAGTGACCTTAATGAAAAACTGTTTTTT. Using reference TRBV15 and TRBJ1-4 for the parts outside the CDR3, the full variable domain is DAMVIQNPRYQVTQFGKPVTLSCSQTLNHNVMYWYQQKSSQAPKLLFHYYDKDFNNEADTPDNFQSRRPNTSFCFLDIRSPGLGDTAMYLCATSRGDSDLNEKLFFGSGTQLSVL.

CDR3 region: CASSAGTGGPYEQYF. CDR3 bases: TGTGCCAGCAGCGCCGGGACAGGGGGCCCCTACGAGCAGTACTTC. V gene TRBV9 combines with J gene TRBJ2-7; TRBD1 matches 12 bases. Germline V gene sequence: CDR1 SGDLS, CDR2 YYNGEE. The CDR3 extends over 15 amino acids. V lost 3 bases to trimming and J lost 2 bases; unmatched junction nucleotides: 3.